These T cell receptor beta chains were read from a single sample in a study of cytomegalovirus exposure and HLA in healthy donors. Sequencing used immunoSEQ multiplex PCR; TCRdb keeps in-frame clones, though not all of them. The data show 35,000 to 40,000 clones, 66% seen once. The sequencing sample was made of PBMCs. These receptors were obtained from a man aged 45 to 65 in good health and CMV-seropositive. Each CDR3 is given with its conserved first and last residue. D genes are given only for firm matches. The listing skips clone size in some rows; elsewhere it reads once, few, many or a size class.

CDR3nt: TGTGCCAGCGGGGCACAGGGAAAGGATAATTCACCCCTCCACTTT
CDR3aa: CASGAQGKDNSPLHF
j_gene: TRBJ1-6
v_gene: TRBV7-9
abundance: .
d_gene: .

CDR3nt: TGCGCCAGCAGCCCAGGGGGCATGAACACTGAAGCTTTCTTT
CDR3aa: CASSPGGMNTEAFF
j_gene: TRBJ1-1
v_gene: TRBV4-1
abundance: .
d_gene: TRBD1

CDR3nt: TGTGCCAGCAGTGAAGATGGAGGCGGTGAGCAGTTCTTC
CDR3aa: CASSEDGGGEQFF
j_gene: TRBJ2-1
v_gene: TRBV6-1
abundance: .
d_gene: .

CDR3nt: TGCAGCGTTAACCAGGGCGCAGGACAGCCCCAGCATTTT
CDR3aa: CSVNQGAGQPQHF
j_gene: TRBJ1-5
v_gene: TRBV29-1
abundance: .
d_gene: .

CDR3nt: TGTGCCAGCAGCGTAGCGGGGGGGCCTAGGGATACGCAGTATTTT
CDR3aa: CASSVAGGPRDTQYF
j_gene: TRBJ2-3
v_gene: TRBV9
abundance: .
d_gene: TRBD2

CDR3nt: TGCGCCAGCAGTGATAAGCGGGGGAAACCCTACGAGCAGTACTTC
CDR3aa: CASSDKRGKPYEQYF
j_gene: TRBJ2-7
v_gene: TRBV10-1
abundance: .
d_gene: TRBD2

CDR3nt: TGTGCCAGCAGCTGGGGGCCAGTCGACACTGAAGCTTTCTTT
CDR3aa: CASSWGPVDTEAFF
j_gene: TRBJ1-1
v_gene: TRBV7-2
abundance: .
d_gene: .

CDR3nt: TGTGCCTGGAGACCTCCCCGGGATTTGGGGGGCTACACCTTC
CDR3aa: CAWRPPRDLGGYTF
j_gene: TRBJ1-2
v_gene: TRBV30
abundance: .
d_gene: .

CDR3nt: TGCGCCAGCAGCTCGGGACAGTACACCGGGGAGCTGTTTTTT
CDR3aa: CASSSGQYTGELFF
j_gene: TRBJ2-2
v_gene: TRBV5-1
abundance: .
d_gene: TRBD1

CDR3nt: TGTGCCAGCAGCTTCGCCGCGGACAGGGGTGAGACCCAGTACTTC
CDR3aa: CASSFAADRGETQYF
j_gene: TRBJ2-5
v_gene: TRBV9
abundance: .
d_gene: TRBD1

CDR3nt: TGTGCCAGCAGCTTCGAGGGCGTGGGCACTGAAGCTTTCTTT
CDR3aa: CASSFEGVGTEAFF
j_gene: TRBJ1-1
v_gene: TRBV11-3
abundance: .
d_gene: .

CDR3nt: TGTGCCAGCAGCCAAAGTCAGGGAAACGTCAATCAGCCCCAGCATTTT
CDR3aa: CASSQSQGNVNQPQHF
j_gene: TRBJ1-5
v_gene: TRBV4-2
abundance: few
d_gene: .

CDR3nt: TGTGCCAGCAGTTCCCCGAGACTAGCGGCAGATACGCAGTATTTT
CDR3aa: CASSSPRLAADTQYF
j_gene: TRBJ2-3
v_gene: TRBV6-6
abundance: .
d_gene: TRBD2

CDR3nt: TGTGCCAGCAGCTTAGGACAGGGGGCCGCGAATGAGCAGTTCTTC
CDR3aa: CASSLGQGAANEQFF
j_gene: TRBJ2-1
v_gene: TRBV11-3
abundance: .
d_gene: TRBD1

CDR3nt: TGTGCCAGCAGTTACCGATCCGGGAACGCCTACGAGCAGTACTTC
CDR3aa: CASSYRSGNAYEQYF
j_gene: TRBJ2-7
v_gene: TRBV28
abundance: .
d_gene: .

CDR3nt: TGTGCCAGCAGCGTAGATCCGGGGATGAACACTGAAGCTTTCTTT
CDR3aa: CASSVDPGMNTEAFF
j_gene: TRBJ1-1
v_gene: TRBV9
abundance: .
d_gene: .

CDR3nt: TGTGCCAGCAGCTCCTCCGGGACAGGGGCACAATGGAGGATCTTC
CDR3aa: CASSSSGTGAQWRIF
j_gene: TRBJ2-1
v_gene: TRBV11-3
abundance: .
d_gene: TRBD1

CDR3nt: TGTGCCAGCAGCCCCCCGACAGGCCACCGGGAGGACACTGAAGCTTTCTTT
CDR3aa: CASSPPTGHREDTEAFF
j_gene: TRBJ1-1
v_gene: TRBV7-9
abundance: .
d_gene: .

CDR3nt: TGTGCCAGCAGTTTATCAGGTCTGAACACTGAAGCTTTCTTT
CDR3aa: CASSLSGLNTEAFF
j_gene: TRBJ1-1
v_gene: TRBV28
abundance: .
d_gene: .

CDR3nt: TGCGCCAGCAGTCAAAGTATACAGGGATGGACTGAAGCTTTCTTT
CDR3aa: CASSQSIQGWTEAFF
j_gene: TRBJ1-1
v_gene: TRBV4-1
abundance: .
d_gene: .

CDR3nt: TGTGCCAGTAGTGCCAGGCTCTATGGCTACACCTTC
CDR3aa: CASSARLYGYTF
j_gene: TRBJ1-2
v_gene: TRBV19
abundance: .
d_gene: .

CDR3nt: TGTGCCAGCAGTTACTCGGACAGGGGGCGGTACGAGCAGTACTTC
CDR3aa: CASSYSDRGRYEQYF
j_gene: TRBJ2-7
v_gene: TRBV6-5
abundance: few
d_gene: TRBD1

CDR3nt: TGTGCCAGTACAAATATGGCCTCCCTAGCGGGGGAGCAGTACTTC
CDR3aa: CASTNMASLAGEQYF
j_gene: TRBJ2-7
v_gene: TRBV7-2
abundance: .
d_gene: TRBD2

CDR3nt: TGTGCCAGCAGCCAAGGGCTTGCAGGGGAAAAACTGTTTTTT
CDR3aa: CASSQGLAGEKLFF
j_gene: TRBJ1-4
v_gene: TRBV4-2
abundance: few
d_gene: .

CDR3nt: TGTGCCAGCATCCCCCGCCGACAGGGAGGTTCACCCCTCCACTTT
CDR3aa: CASIPRRQGGSPLHF
j_gene: TRBJ1-6
v_gene: TRBV2
abundance: .
d_gene: TRBD1

CDR3nt: TGTGCCAGCAGTGAACAAGACACTCGAAGAGACAATGAGCAGTTCTTC
CDR3aa: CASSEQDTRRDNEQFF
j_gene: TRBJ2-1
v_gene: TRBV25-1
abundance: .
d_gene: .

CDR3nt: TGTGCCAGCACCCGGCAGGGACAGGTGAACACTGAAGCTTTCTTT
CDR3aa: CASTRQGQVNTEAFF
j_gene: TRBJ1-1
v_gene: TRBV6-1
abundance: .
d_gene: TRBD1

CDR3nt: TGCGCCAGCAGCCTGAGCGGGGCCGGGGAGCTGTTTTTT
CDR3aa: CASSLSGAGELFF
j_gene: TRBJ2-2
v_gene: TRBV5-1
abundance: .
d_gene: TRBD2

CDR3nt: TGTGCCAGCAGCTTATCTAGGGGTGATTCACCCCTCCACTTT
CDR3aa: CASSLSRGDSPLHF
j_gene: TRBJ1-6
v_gene: TRBV7-2
abundance: few
d_gene: .

CDR3nt: TGTGCCAGCAACCCGGCGCCAGGTAGTGGCTACACCTTC
CDR3aa: CASNPAPGSGYTF
j_gene: TRBJ1-2
v_gene: TRBV5-4
abundance: .
d_gene: .

CDR3nt: TGTGCCTGGAGTGTACACGGGGGGGGGACCGCAACTAATGAAAAACTGTTTTTT
CDR3aa: CAWSVHGGGTATNEKLFF
j_gene: TRBJ1-4
v_gene: TRBV30
abundance: .
d_gene: .